This T cell receptor (beta chain) was identified in a study of control samples from healthy donors and cancer patients. Here immunoSEQ multiplex PCR was the method, and the copy in TCRdb shows in-frame clones only, minus some. Of approximately 90,000 clones listed, over 90% were seen once; the top ten hold over 1.3%. The CDR3 totals 13 residues. J was trimmed by 5 bases and V by 7 bases; bases with no gene match: 5. The germline V gene has CDR1 MNHEY and CDR2 SVGAGI. The clonotype originates from a woman in her twenties or thirties in good health. The chain couples TRBV6-5 to TRBJ1-1, with TRBD1 identical over 9 bases. The sample comprised blood. CDR3 protein: CASTRQGGTEAFF. The CDR3 nucleotides are TGTGCCAGCACCCGACAGGGGGGTACTGAAGCTTTCTTT.